This entry lists 14 T cell receptor beta chains sequenced from one sample in a study of shared clonotypes between healthy human individuals. Some clones are missing from TCRdb's copy, which holds only in-frame ones; the method was immunoSEQ multiplex PCR. The sample contains 2 million to 2.5 million clones, 90% to 95% of which appear only once. Sequencing input: naive CD4+ T cells from PBMCs. The subset denotes: CD45RA+ positively selected. The origin of the receptors is a man younger than 35 in good health. Some clones in this sample may be carry-over from other donors' samples.

This clone was picked up one time. In nucleotides, the CDR3 is TGTGCCAGCAGCTCCAGGGGGACTGAAGCTTTCTTT. Amino acid sequence: CASSSRGTEAFF. This chain uses TRBV7-3 with TRBJ1-1, with 7 bases that match TRBD1. The J segment lost 5 bases and the V segment lost 4 bases, leaving 1 base of the junction unmatched. Germline V gene data show CDR1 as SGHTA and CDR2 as FQGTGA. This CDR3 comprises 12 residues.

The chain links TRBV6-6 to TRBJ1-2; possible D gene TRBD1, 6 bases. The CDR3 loop spans 14 amino acids. V was cut by 4 bases and J by 5 bases, with 14 bases left in between. CDR1 and CDR2 from the germline V gene are MNHNY and SVGAGI (reference sequence). The CDR3 loop is CASSSTGGGYGYTF. In nucleotides, the CDR3 is TGTGCCAGCAGTTCCACCGGGGGCGGGTATGGCTACACCTTC.

J is TRBJ1-5 and V is TRBV15; D gene unclear. The ends were cut back, 0 bases at V and 5 bases at J, with 14 bases in the middle. Germline lookup yields CDR1 LNHNV and CDR2 YYDKDF (reference sequence). This CDR3 spans 16 amino acids. This CDR3 is CATSRDVGERHQPQHF. CDR3 sequence (DNA): TGTGCCACCAGCAGAGATGTCGGTGAACGCCATCAGCCCCAGCATTTT. The variable domain in full, completed from reference TRBV15 and TRBJ1-5, reads DAMVIQNPRYQVTQFGKPVTLSCSQTLNHNVMYWYQQKSSQAPKLLFHYYDKDFNNEADTPDNFQSRRPNTSFCFLDIRSPGLGDTAMYLCATSRDVGERHQPQHFGDGTRLSIL.

The chain employs TRBV4-2 and TRBJ1-5; no definite D call. The CDR3 length is 16 residues. CDR1 is LGHNA and CDR2 is YNFKEQ in the germline V gene. With 0 bases removed from V and 5 bases from J, the gap between germline ends came to 14 bases. The CDR3 region is CASSQDPLPLDQPQHF. CDR3 coding DNA: TGTGCCAGCAGCCAAGATCCCCTTCCTCTCGATCAGCCCCAGCATTTT.

V is TRBV7-9 and J is TRBJ1-5, with a weak D call TRBD1 (5 bases). Trimming removed 0 bases from V and 16 bases from J, with 10 bases in between. The CDR3 is 11 residues long. Germline V gene lookup returns CDR1 SEHNR and CDR2 FQNEAQ (reference sequence). CDR3 DNA: TGTGCCAGCAGCTTAGCGGGGGTCGTACATTTT. Protein sequence: CASSLAGVVHF.

V is TRBV19 and J is TRBJ1-5, with a possible D match to TRBD1 (6 bases). CDR1 LNHDA and CDR2 SQIVND come from the germline V gene (reference sequence). The CDR3 loop spans 15 amino acids. The germline V and J ends were trimmed by 1 base and 5 bases, with 12 bases remaining between them. In DNA form, the CDR3 reads TGTGCCAGTAGTATAGGGGGGCAGAGTTATCAGCCCCAGCATTTT. Translating it yields CASSIGGQSYQPQHF.

The V gene is TRBV7-2, the J gene TRBJ1-2; D is perhaps TRBD1 (5 bases). V lost 3 bases and J lost 11, with 13 bases in between. The CDR3 is made up of 12 amino acids. Germline loops: CDR1 SGHTA, CDR2 FQGNSA. The CDR3 bases are TGTGCCAGCAGCTTTCTTGGGGGGAGGTACACCTTC. It translates to CASSFLGGRYTF.

The chain couples TRBV5-1 to TRBJ2-1; D perhaps matches TRBD2 (6 bases). Germline V gene sequence: CDR1 SGHRS, CDR2 YFSETQ. The V end was cut by 0 bases, the J end by 7 bases, with 14 bases between. The CDR3 length is 15 residues. CDR3 residues: CASSLAGGTGNEQFF. The CDR3 DNA is TGCGCCAGCAGCTTGGCTGGAGGGACCGGGAATGAGCAGTTCTTC.

This chain links TRBV10-3 with TRBJ2-3; either TRBD1 or TRBD2 may supply D (7 bases each). Germline CDR1 is ENHRY and CDR2 is SYGVKD. The CDR3 is made up of 15 amino acids. V was clipped by 6 bases and J by 1 base, with 14 bases between them. The chain's CDR3 is CAIRGDSGGTDTQYF. In DNA, the CDR3 is TGTGCCATCAGGGGGGACAGCGGGGGCACAGATACGCAGTATTTT.

The chain employs TRBV7-3 and TRBJ1-3; possible D gene TRBD1, 5 bases. The CDR3 is made up of 13 amino acids. CDR1 and CDR2 (germline): SGHTA, FQGTGA. Between the trimmed V and J ends, which lost 5 bases and 6 bases, there was a span of 11 bases. The CDR3 DNA follows: TGTGCCAGCAGCCCCGGGACGGAAAACACCATATATTTT. Protein sequence: CASSPGTENTIYF.

This chain uses TRBV4-3 with TRBJ2-3; 7 nucleotides line up with TRBD2. V lost 4 bases to trimming and J lost 0 bases; unmatched junction nucleotides: 7. Per germline, CDR1 LGHNA and CDR2 YSLEER. The CDR3 consists of 16 residues. CDR3 bases: TGCGCCAGCAGCCTTAATCTAGCGGTCAGCACAGATACGCAGTATTTT. Protein sequence: CASSLNLAVSTDTQYF.

Concerning this clone itself: The same CDR3 is also encoded by other DNA sequences in this sample. The chain couples TRBV7-3 to TRBJ2-1; a possible D gene is TRBD2 (6 bases). Germline CDR1 SGHTA, CDR2 FQGTGA. V gave up 6 bases and J gave up 2 bases, with 8 bases separating them. CDR3 length equals 13 residues. The DNA for the CDR3 is TGTGCCAGCAGTGCTAGCGCCTACAATGAGCAGTTCTTC. It specifies CASSASAYNEQFF.

The V and J genes are TRBV6-1 and TRBJ2-7, with 8 nucleotides matching TRBD1. V lost 9 bases and J lost 7; bases outside the gene matches: 14. Germline CDR1 MNHNS, CDR2 SASEGT. This CDR3 region has 14 residues. The CDR3 here is CASRNTGGPGEQYF. For the CDR3, the DNA is TGTGCCAGTCGAAACACAGGGGGTCCGGGGGAGCAGTACTTC.

J is TRBJ1-4 and V is TRBV2, with 11 bases identical to TRBD1. The CDR3 totals 14 residues. V lost 7 bases, J lost 6 bases, and 4 bases stayed unmatched. The germline V gene encodes CDR1 SNHLY and CDR2 FYNNEI. CDR3 sequence: CASKRTGGDEKLFF. For the CDR3, the DNA is TGTGCCAGCAAACGGACAGGGGGCGATGAAAAACTGTTTTTT.